These 20 T cell receptor beta chains originate from one sample sequenced in a study of cytomegalovirus exposure and HLA in healthy donors. Both 60 Vbeta primers and 13 Jbeta primers went into the PCR. Some clones are missing from TCRdb's copy, which holds only in-frame ones; the method was immunoSEQ multiplex PCR. The sample lists fewer than 180,000 clones; 70% to 80% were seen once. Sequencing used PBMCs. The origin of the receptors is a middle-aged man in good health and CMV-seropositive.

The V and J genes are TRBV28 and TRBJ1-5; tentatively, D is TRBD1 (5 bases). Germline V gives CDR1 MDHEN, CDR2 SYDVKM. The CDR3 covers 16 residues. Trimming took off 7 bases at V and 2 bases at J, with 18 bases between the two ends. The CDR3: CASTPPPREGNQPQHF. CDR3 nucleotide sequence: TGTGCCAGCACTCCTCCCCCCAGGGAGGGCAATCAGCCCCAGCATTTT.

The chain combines TRBV19 with TRBJ2-4; 11 nucleotides match TRBD2. CDR1 is LNHDA and CDR2 is SQIVND in the germline V gene (reference sequence). J lost 6 bases, V lost 2 bases, and 12 bases had no gene match. The CDR3 totals 18 residues. CDR3 amino acids: CASSIRDSGRAIGNIQYF. For the CDR3, the DNA is TGTGCCAGTAGTATACGCGATAGCGGGAGGGCCATCGGAAACATTCAGTACTTC.

The CDR3 loop is CAIRLAGADEQYF. DNA for the CDR3: TGTGCCATCAGGCTAGCGGGAGCGGACGAGCAGTACTTC. This chain links TRBV10-3 with TRBJ2-7, with 10 bases identical to TRBD2. The CDR3 is made up of 13 amino acids. Germline CDR1 reads ENHRY; CDR2 reads SYGVKD. The V gene end was trimmed by 6 bases and the J gene end by 5 bases; junction bases not matched to a gene: 4.

J is TRBJ2-5 and V is TRBV7-2, with D maybe TRBD1 (7 bases). Judging by the DNA end, TRBJ2-7 fits better; the J call may be wrong. The CDR3 loop spans 15 amino acids. The germline V gene has CDR1 SGHTA and CDR2 FQGNSA. The CDR3 protein is CASKLGGTVLYEQYF. CDR3 DNA: TGTGCCAGCAAATTAGGGGGGACAGTCCTCTACGAGCAGTACTTC.

The chain uses TRBV27 and TRBJ2-5; D may be TRBD2 (5 bases). V dropped 3 bases and J dropped 11 bases, with 22 bases sitting between them. CDR3 length: 15 residues. Germline loops: CDR1 MNHEY, CDR2 SMNVEV (reference sequence). CDR3 loop: CASSFSTRSYGEQYF. CDR3 coding DNA: TGTGCCAGCAGTTTTTCGACAAGATCCTATGGGGAGCAGTACTTC.

This clone was seen only a few times. The V gene is TRBV9, the J gene TRBJ2-2, with 9 bases lining up with TRBD1. The CDR3 is 14 amino acids. The V and J ends lost 7 bases and 10 bases, in that order; junction bases with no gene match: 11. Germline V gives CDR1 SGDLS, CDR2 YYNGEE. DNA of the CDR3: TGTGCCAGCCACCCCGGGACAGGGAGTCAGGAGCTGTTTTTT. Translated: CASHPGTGSQELFF.

This chain joins TRBV9 and TRBJ2-3; 11 bases agree with TRBD2. The ends lost 5 bases at V and 0 bases at J; junction bases unmatched: 2. Germline loops: CDR1 SGDLS, CDR2 YYNGEE. CDR3 length: 15 residues. This CDR3 is CASRGTSGSTDTQYF. CDR3 coding DNA: TGTGCCAGCAGGGGGACTAGCGGCAGCACAGATACGCAGTATTTT.

This clone has just a few counts. One end of the junction is discordant with germline, which a read error may explain. The chain is built from TRBV7-9 and TRBJ2-7; D gene uncertain. Germline V gives CDR1 SEHNR, CDR2 FQNEAQ (reference sequence). The CDR3 consists of 15 residues. The chain's CDR3 is CSSSLPPTVSYEQYF. CDR3 nucleotides: TGTTCCAGCAGCCTTCCCCCCACAGTCTCCTACGAGCAGTACTTC.

In DNA, the CDR3 is TGTGCCAGCAGCTTAGATCGGGGTGGACCTGGAAACACCATATATTTT. It encodes CASSLDRGGPGNTIYF. V usage is TRBV11-2 and J usage is TRBJ1-3; D is unclear. This CDR3 contains 16 residues. Germline values: CDR1 SGHAT, CDR2 FQNNGV. The V and J ends lost 0 bases and 2 bases respectively, with 11 bases between them.

This clone was found a few times. The junction and the germline gene differ at one end; a read error may be behind it. V and J are TRBV16 and TRBJ1-4, with 7 nucleotides matching TRBD1. Germline V gene data show CDR1 as KGHSY and CDR2 as FQNENV. The CDR3 runs 16 residues. The CDR3 region is CASSQSGGGIRQGILF. In DNA, the CDR3 is TGTGCCAGCAGCCAATCTGGTGGGGGAATTCGACAGGGAATACTCTTT.

The chain employs TRBV25-1 and TRBJ1-5, with D maybe TRBD1 (6 bases). Trimming took off 4 bases at V and 3 bases at J, with 10 bases between the two ends. Looked up from germline, CDR1 is MGHDK and CDR2 is SYGVNS. CDR3 length equals 14 residues. The CDR3 sequence: CASSGQGYNQPQHF. The CDR3 nucleotides read TGTGCCAGCAGTGGGCAGGGGTACAATCAGCCCCAGCATTTT.

The chain is built from TRBV2 and TRBJ2-5, with D possibly being TRBD2 (6 bases). With 1 base removed from V and 3 bases from J, the gap between germline ends came to 6 bases. This CDR3 is 13 amino acids long. The germline gives CDR1 SNHLY, CDR2 FYNNEI. The chain's CDR3 is CASSEGLEETQYF. CDR3 in DNA: TGTGCCAGCAGTGAAGGACTAGAAGAGACCCAGTACTTC.

The chain joins TRBV12-5 to TRBJ2-1; possible D gene TRBD2, 5 bases. CDR3 length equals 11 residues. With 6 bases removed from V and 10 bases from J, the gap between germline ends came to 10 bases. Germline lookup yields CDR1 LGHNT and CDR2 FRNRAP. The CDR3 protein is CASGSGFEQFF. The CDR3 DNA reads as TGTGCTAGTGGCTCGGGGTTCGAGCAGTTCTTC.

This clone has just one count. The CDR3 loop reads CATSLGSGETQYF. For the CDR3, the DNA is TGTGCCACCAGTCTAGGGTCGGGGGAGACCCAGTACTTC. The genes are TRBV15 and TRBJ2-5; a weak D match, TRBD2 (5 bases). Trimming took 6 bases from V and 5 from J, leaving 13 bases between them. This CDR3 is built from 13 residues. Germline values: CDR1 LNHNV, CDR2 YYDKDF (reference sequence).

There are a few counts of this clone. The chain employs TRBV9 and TRBJ1-4, with D possibly matching TRBD1 (6 bases). The CDR3 is made up of 15 amino acids. Trimming took off 3 bases at V and 5 bases at J, with 14 bases between the two ends. The germline V gene has CDR1 SGDLS and CDR2 YYNGEE. CDR3 in DNA: TGTGCCAGCAGCGCAGGGGCGACAGAGAATGAAAAACTGTTTTTT. Its protein is CASSAGATENEKLFF.

J is TRBJ1-3 and V is TRBV5-1; D remains ambiguous. Per the germline V gene, CDR1 is SGHRS and CDR2 is YFSETQ. This CDR3 has 13 amino acids. V was trimmed by 4 bases and J by 1 base, leaving 6 bases between them. In nucleotides, the CDR3 is TGCGCCAGCAGCGCCCTATCTGGAAACACCATATATTTT. It specifies CASSALSGNTIYF.

This chain joins TRBV9 and TRBJ1-2, with TRBD1 matching over 11 bases. Trimming took 0 bases from V and 6 from J; bases not matched to a gene: 7. Germline loops: CDR1 SGDLS, CDR2 YYNGEE. This CDR3 has 16 residues. CDR3 nucleotides: TGTGCCAGCAGCGTAGCTGGCCCGGGACAGGGGGATGGCTACACCTTC. Translation gives CASSVAGPGQGDGYTF. Combining the CDR3 with reference TRBV9 and TRBJ1-2 gives the whole variable domain DSGVTQTPKHLITATGQRVTLRCSPRSGDLSVYWYQQSLDQGLQFLIQYYNGEERAKGNILERFSAQQFPDLHSELNLSSLELGDSALYFCASSVAGPGQGDGYTFGSGTRLTVV.

This chain joins TRBV28 and TRBJ1-4; 9 nucleotides line up with TRBD1. The CDR3 is 17 residues long. The ends lost 0 bases at V and 1 base at J; junction bases unmatched: 3. From germline, CDR1 is MDHEN and CDR2 SYDVKM. The DNA of the CDR3 is TGTGCCAGCAGTTTATGGGGGACAGGGATAACTAATGAAAAACTGTTTTTT. Translated, it gives CASSLWGTGITNEKLFF.

CDR3 DNA sequence: TGTGCCAGATCCTACAAGCCTAGCGGGTTTGGGGAGCAGTACTTC. Its translation is CARSYKPSGFGEQYF. The chain uses TRBV19 and TRBJ2-7, with TRBD2 identical over 8 bases. J lost 7 bases, V lost 9 bases, and 17 bases had no gene match. CDR1 and CDR2 from the germline V gene are LNHDA and SQIVND (reference sequence). The CDR3 extends over 15 amino acids.

The rearrangement links TRBV7-9 to TRBJ2-7, with D tentatively TRBD1 (5 bases). CDR1 and CDR2 from the germline V gene are SEHNR and FQNEAQ (reference sequence). Trimming cost V 5 bases and J 3 bases, with 17 bases left between them. The CDR3 is 15 residues long. CDR3: CASSLKDTLDYEQYF. The DNA of the CDR3 is TGTGCCAGCAGCCTAAAGGACACCCTGGACTACGAGCAGTACTTC.